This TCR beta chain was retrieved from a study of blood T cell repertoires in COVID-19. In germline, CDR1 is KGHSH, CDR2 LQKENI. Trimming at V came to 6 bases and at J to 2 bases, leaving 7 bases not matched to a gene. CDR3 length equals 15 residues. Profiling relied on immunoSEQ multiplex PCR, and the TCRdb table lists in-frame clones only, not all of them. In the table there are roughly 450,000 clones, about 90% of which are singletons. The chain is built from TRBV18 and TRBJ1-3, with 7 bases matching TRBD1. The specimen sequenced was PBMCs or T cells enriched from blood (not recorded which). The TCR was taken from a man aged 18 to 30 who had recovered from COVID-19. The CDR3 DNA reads TGTGCCAGCTCGGAGAGACAGGGCCCTGGAAACACCATATATTTT. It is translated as CASSERQGPGNTIYF.